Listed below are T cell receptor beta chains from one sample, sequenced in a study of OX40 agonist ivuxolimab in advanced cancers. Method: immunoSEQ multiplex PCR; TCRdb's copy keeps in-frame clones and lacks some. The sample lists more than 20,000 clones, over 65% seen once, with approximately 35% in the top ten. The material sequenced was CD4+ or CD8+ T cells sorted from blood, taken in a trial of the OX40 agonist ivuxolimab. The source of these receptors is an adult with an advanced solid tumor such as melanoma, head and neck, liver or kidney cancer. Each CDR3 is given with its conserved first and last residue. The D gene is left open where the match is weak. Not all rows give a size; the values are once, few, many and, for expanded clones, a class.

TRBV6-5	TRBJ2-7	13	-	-	CASSYYLGGEQYF	TGTGCCAGCAGTTACTACCTCGGGGGCGAGCAGTACTTC
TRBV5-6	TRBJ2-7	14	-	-	CASSWGSSMYEQYF	TGTGCCAGCAGCTGGGGGAGTAGCATGTACGAGCAGTACTTC
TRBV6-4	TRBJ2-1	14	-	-	CASSGGAEHNEQFF	TGTGCCAGCAGTGGGGGGGCAGAACACAATGAGCAGTTCTTC
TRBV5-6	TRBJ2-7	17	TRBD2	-	CATGLLAGERAAYEQYF	TGTGCCACCGGTTTGCTAGCGGGAGAGCGGGCGGCGTACGAGCAGTACTTC
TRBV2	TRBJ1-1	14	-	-	CASSFEGGGTEAFF	TGTGCCAGCAGTTTTGAGGGGGGCGGCACTGAAGCTTTCTTT
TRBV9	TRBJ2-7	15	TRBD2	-	CASSVVPGGTYEQYF	TGTGCCAGCAGCGTAGTCCCGGGAGGGACCTACGAGCAGTACTTC
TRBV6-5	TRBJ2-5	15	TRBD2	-	CASSASAGAPETQYF	TGTGCCAGCAGTGCCTCAGCGGGAGCCCCGGAGACCCAGTACTTC
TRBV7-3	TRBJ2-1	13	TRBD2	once	CASSRSGFNEQFF	TGTGCCAGCAGCCGTAGCGGGTTCAATGAGCAGTTCTTC
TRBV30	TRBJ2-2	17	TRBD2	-	CAWSVGLAGEGTGELFF	TGTGCCTGGAGTGTCGGACTAGCGGGAGAGGGCACCGGGGAGCTGTTTTTT
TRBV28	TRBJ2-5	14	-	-	CASSFYKSWETQYF	TGTGCCAGCAGTTTTTATAAGAGTTGGGAGACCCAGTACTTC
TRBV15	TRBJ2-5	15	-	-	CATSREGTQRETQYF	TGTGCCACCAGCAGAGAAGGAACCCAGCGAGAGACCCAGTACTTC
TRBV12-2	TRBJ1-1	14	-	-	CASRLNRSDTEAFF	TGTGCAAGTCGCTTAAATCGTAGTGACACTGAAGCTTTCTTT
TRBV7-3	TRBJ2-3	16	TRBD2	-	CASSSGTSVSTDTQYF	TGTGCCAGCAGCAGCGGGACTAGCGTAAGCACAGATACGCAGTATTTT
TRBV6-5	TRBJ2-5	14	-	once	CASSYQASQETQYF	TGTGCCAGCAGTTACCAGGCTAGCCAAGAGACCCAGTACTTC
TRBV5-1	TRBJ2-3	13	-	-	CASSPWTLDTQYF	TGCGCCAGCAGCCCCTGGACACTAGATACGCAGTATTTT
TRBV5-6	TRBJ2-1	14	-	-	CASSLASGYNEQFF	TGTGCCAGCAGCTTGGCCTCTGGGTACAATGAGCAGTTCTTC
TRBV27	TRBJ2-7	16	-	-	CASSLTLGPPDYEQYF	TGTGCCAGCAGTCTCACCCTCGGACCCCCCGACTACGAGCAGTACTTC
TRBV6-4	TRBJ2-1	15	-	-	CASSDTGSDYNEQFF	TGTGCCAGCAGTGATACAGGGTCGGACTACAATGAGCAGTTCTTC
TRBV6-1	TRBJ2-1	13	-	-	CAIDQSAYNEQFF	TGTGCCATCGACCAGAGCGCCTACAATGAGCAGTTCTTC
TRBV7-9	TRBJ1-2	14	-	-	CASSLVGANYGYTF	TGTGCCAGCAGCTTAGTCGGAGCTAACTATGGCTACACCTTC
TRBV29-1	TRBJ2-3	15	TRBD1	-	CSVEDQGAGTDTQYF	TGCAGCGTTGAAGATCAGGGGGCGGGAACAGATACGCAGTATTTT
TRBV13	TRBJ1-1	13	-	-	CASSLLTMDEAFF	TGTGCCAGCAGCTTATTGACGATGGATGAAGCTTTCTTT
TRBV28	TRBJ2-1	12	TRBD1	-	CASSNQGDEQFF	TGTGCCAGCAGTAATCAGGGGGATGAGCAGTTCTTC
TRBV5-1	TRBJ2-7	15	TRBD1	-	CASSYRQGSGYEQYF	TGCGCCAGCAGTTATCGACAGGGCAGTGGGTACGAGCAGTACTTC
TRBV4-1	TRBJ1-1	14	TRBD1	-	CASSVGQFNTEAFF	TGCGCCAGCAGCGTGGGACAGTTTAACACTGAAGCTTTCTTT
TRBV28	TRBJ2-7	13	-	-	CASSPTGMGEQYF	TGTGCCAGCAGTCCTACAGGAATGGGAGAGCAGTACTTC
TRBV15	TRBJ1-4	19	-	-	CATSRALFGQFFPNEKLFF	TGTGCCACCAGCAGAGCCTTGTTCGGACAGTTCTTCCCTAATGAAAAACTGTTTTTT